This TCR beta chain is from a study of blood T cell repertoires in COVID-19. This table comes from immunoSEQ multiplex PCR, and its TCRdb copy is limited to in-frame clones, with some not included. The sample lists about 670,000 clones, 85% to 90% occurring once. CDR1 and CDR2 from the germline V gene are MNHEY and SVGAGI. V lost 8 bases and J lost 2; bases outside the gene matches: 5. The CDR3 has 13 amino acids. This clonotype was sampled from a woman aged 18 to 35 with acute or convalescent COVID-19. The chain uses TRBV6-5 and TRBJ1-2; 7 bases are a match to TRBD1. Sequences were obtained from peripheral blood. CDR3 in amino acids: CASLKTGNYGYTF. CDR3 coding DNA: TGTGCCAGCCTGAAGACAGGGAACTATGGCTACACCTTC.